Presented here are 4 T cell receptor beta chains from one specimen sequenced in a study of human T cells and chemical hapten exposure. It was unfractionated whole blood from which total RNA was extracted. TCRdb passed the 5' RACE reads through MiXCR, listing each CDR3 protein once. The table shows 130,000 or so distinct CDR3 sequences, with 3.5% to 5% occurring only once. The receptors derive from a female donor in good health.

The sample holds many counts of this clonotype. The rearrangement uses TRBV20-1 and TRBJ2-5; no definite D call. The ends were cut back, 3 bases at V and 0 bases at J, with 5 bases in the middle. CDR1 and CDR2 (germline): DFQATT, SNEGSKA (reference sequence). The CDR3 consists of 12 residues. The CDR3 DNA reads as TGCAGTGCTAGTTCCTACCAAGAGACCCAGTACTTC. This translates into CSASSYQETQYF.

Points on this clonotype: One base away lies a much larger clone, so this may be a sequencing read error. The J gene is TRBJ2-5, the V gene TRBV5-1, with no clear D. There are 14 residues in the CDR3. Germline V gene lookup returns CDR1 SGHRS and CDR2 YFSETQ. V gave up 4 bases and J gave up 2 bases, with 12 bases separating them. The CDR3 coding sequence is TGCGCCAGCAGCCTACAGTGGAATCAAGAGACCCAGTACTTC. Translated, it gives CASSLQWNQETQYF.

This clonotype was detected ten times or more. The rearrangement joins TRBV27 to TRBJ1-2, with TRBD1 identical over 9 bases. The V and J ends lost 6 bases and 6 bases, in that order; junction bases with no gene match: 8. Germline CDR1 reads MNHEY; CDR2 reads SMNVEV (reference sequence). The CDR3 has 14 amino acids. CDR3 DNA sequence: TGTGCCAGCAGGAGGACAGGGGCAATGAATGGCTACACCTTC. Encoded protein: CASRRTGAMNGYTF.

This clonotype appeared many times. The gene calls are TRBV7-2 and TRBJ1-1; D is uncertain. Trimming shortened V by 3 bases and J by 3 bases, and 8 bases separated the two germline ends. Germline CDR1 reads SGHTA; CDR2 reads FQGNSA. The CDR3 contains 13 residues. The CDR3 reads CASSLWRDTEAFF. The CDR3 DNA reads TGTGCCAGCAGCTTGTGGAGGGACACTGAAGCTTTCTTT. The entire variable domain, with the rest obtained from reference TRBV7-2 and TRBJ1-1, is as follows: GAGVSQSPSNKVTEKGKDVELRCDPISGHTALYWYRQSLGQGLEFLIYFQGNSAPDKSGLPSDRFSAERTGGSVSTLTIQRTQQEDSAVYLCASSLWRDTEAFFGQGTRLTVV.